The clone carrying this T cell receptor (beta chain) has more than one count but fewer than ten. The primer mix had 60 Vbeta and 13 Jbeta primers. Data came from immunoSEQ multiplex PCR; TCRdb stores just in-frame clones and leaves some out. The table shows some 180,000 clones, with roughly 78% occurring only once. The CDR3 consists of 11 residues. V was pared by 6 bases and J by 9 bases, with 12 bases between. CDR1 DFQATT and CDR2 SNEGSKA come from the germline V gene (reference sequence). This sample was taken from a study of cytomegalovirus exposure and HLA in healthy donors. The V gene is TRBV20-1, the J gene TRBJ2-1; tentative D call: TRBD2 (6 bases). Sequenced material: PBMCs. This TCR derives from a young woman in good health and CMV-seropositive. The CDR3: CSAPTEGEQFF. The CDR3 bases are TGCAGTGCCCCGACGGAGGGTGAGCAGTTCTTC.